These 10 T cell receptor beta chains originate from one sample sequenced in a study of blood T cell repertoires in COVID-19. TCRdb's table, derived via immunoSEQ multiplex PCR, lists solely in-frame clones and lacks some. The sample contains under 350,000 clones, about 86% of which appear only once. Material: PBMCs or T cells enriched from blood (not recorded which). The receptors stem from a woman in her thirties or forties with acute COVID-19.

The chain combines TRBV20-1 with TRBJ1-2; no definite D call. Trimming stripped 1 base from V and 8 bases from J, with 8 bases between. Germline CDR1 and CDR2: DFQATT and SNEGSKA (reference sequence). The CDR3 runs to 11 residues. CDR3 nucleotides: TGCAGTGCTAGAGCGGGAAAGGGCTACACCTTC. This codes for CSARAGKGYTF.

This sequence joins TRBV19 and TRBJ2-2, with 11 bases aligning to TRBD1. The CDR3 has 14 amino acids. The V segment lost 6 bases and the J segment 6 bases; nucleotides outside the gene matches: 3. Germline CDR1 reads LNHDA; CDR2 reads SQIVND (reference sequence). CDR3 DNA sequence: TGTGCCAGTAGGGACAGGGGGCTGGCCGGGGAGCTGTTTTTT. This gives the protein CASRDRGLAGELFF. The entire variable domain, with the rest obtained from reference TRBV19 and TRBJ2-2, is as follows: DGGITQSPKYLFRKEGQNVTLSCEQNLNHDAMYWYRQDPGQGLRLIYYSQIVNDFQKGDIAEGYSVSREKKESFPLTVTSAQKNPTAFYLCASRDRGLAGELFFGEGSRLTVL.

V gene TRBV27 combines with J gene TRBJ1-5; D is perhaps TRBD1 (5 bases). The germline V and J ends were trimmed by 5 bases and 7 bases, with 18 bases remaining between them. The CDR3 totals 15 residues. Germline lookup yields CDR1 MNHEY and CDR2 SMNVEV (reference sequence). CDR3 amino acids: CASSRLGGTRQPQHF. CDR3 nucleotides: TGTGCCAGCAGTCGCCTGGGGGGAACCCGGCAGCCCCAGCATTTT.

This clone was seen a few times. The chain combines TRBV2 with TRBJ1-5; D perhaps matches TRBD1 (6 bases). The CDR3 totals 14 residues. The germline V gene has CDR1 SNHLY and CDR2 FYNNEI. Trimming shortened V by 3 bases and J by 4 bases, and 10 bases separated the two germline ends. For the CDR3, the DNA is TGTGCCAGCAGTGAGGGACACAAGAATCAGCCCCAGCATTTT. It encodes CASSEGHKNQPQHF.

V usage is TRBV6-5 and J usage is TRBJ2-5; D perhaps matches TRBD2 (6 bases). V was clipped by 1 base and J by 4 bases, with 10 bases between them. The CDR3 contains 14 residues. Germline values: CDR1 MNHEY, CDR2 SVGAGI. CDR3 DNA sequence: TGTGCCAGCAGTTACTTCCGCGGGGCAGAGACCCAGTACTTC. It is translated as CASSYFRGAETQYF.

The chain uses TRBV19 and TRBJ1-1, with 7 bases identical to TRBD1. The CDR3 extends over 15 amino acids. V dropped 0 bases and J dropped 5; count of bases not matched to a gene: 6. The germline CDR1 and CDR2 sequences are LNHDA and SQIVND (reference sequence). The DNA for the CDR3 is TGTGCCAGTAGTATAGAAACGACAGGGAGGACTGAAGCTTTCTTT. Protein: CASSIETTGRTEAFF.

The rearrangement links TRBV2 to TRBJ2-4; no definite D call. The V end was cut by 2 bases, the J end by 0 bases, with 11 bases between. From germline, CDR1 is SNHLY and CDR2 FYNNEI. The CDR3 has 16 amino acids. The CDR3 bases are TGTGCCAGCAGTGAAATGATGCGGAGAGCCAAAAACATTCAGTACTTC. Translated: CASSEMMRRAKNIQYF.

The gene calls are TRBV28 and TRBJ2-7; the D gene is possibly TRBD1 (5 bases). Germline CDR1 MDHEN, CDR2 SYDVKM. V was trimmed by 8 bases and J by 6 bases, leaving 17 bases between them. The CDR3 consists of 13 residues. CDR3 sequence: CASVGQVSREQYF. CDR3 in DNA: TGTGCCAGCGTAGGACAAGTCTCGCGCGAGCAGTACTTC.

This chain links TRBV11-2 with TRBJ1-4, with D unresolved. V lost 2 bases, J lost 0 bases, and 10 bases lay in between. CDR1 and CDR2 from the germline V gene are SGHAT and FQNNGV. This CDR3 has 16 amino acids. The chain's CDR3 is CASSLLDYPTNEKLFF. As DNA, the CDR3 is TGTGCCAGCAGCTTATTGGACTACCCAACTAATGAAAAACTGTTTTTT.

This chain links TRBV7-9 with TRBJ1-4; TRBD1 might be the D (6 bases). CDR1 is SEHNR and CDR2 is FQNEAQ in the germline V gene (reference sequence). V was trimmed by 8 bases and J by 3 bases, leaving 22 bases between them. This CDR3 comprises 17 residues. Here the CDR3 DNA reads TGTGCCAGCTCCTCGGACCCGACAGGCCCGGCTAATGAAAAACTGTTTTTT. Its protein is CASSSDPTGPANEKLFF.